The entry below gives a single T cell receptor (beta chain) sequence along with its context. Its antigen remains undetermined. Per-nucleotide qualities are absent, and no much larger clonotype sits a single base away. The record originates from a study of T cell responses to AZD1222 COVID-19 vaccine (dated by TCRdb to 2020 to 2022). Looking at the study overall: TCR sequencing covered fewer than 250 trial participants: 200 to 210 given two doses of AZD1222 and about 26 given two doses of MenACWY control vaccine. Enrollment into the trials was organized by age into subgroups of 18-55, 56-69 and 70-plus years, and those subgroups contained about 150, 27 and 61 TCR-sequenced participants, respectively.

The CDR3 regions of human TCRbeta chains were subjected to immunosequencing. As for how the authors treated the data: TCRs in the repertoires were matched against a reference library of SARS-CoV-2-specific TCRs that had been generated with the MIRA antigen-specificity platform. Breadth was defined as the fraction of unique TCRs that were SARS-CoV-2-associated, and depth was defined as the fraction of total T cells that were SARS-CoV-2-associated. Using the MIRA data, each spike-specific TCR was mapped to the spike region that the TCR reacts to and placed in a CD4 or CD8 class. Log10-transformed breadth and depth values were compared by one-way ANOVA with Sidak's multiple comparisons tests. In TCRdb, the immuneACCESS table is reduced to in-frame sequences with V and J assigned. These tables do not hold every clone; where another copy was compared, an unresolved V gene accounts for under half, and the others remain unexplained. V, J and clone size were drawn from that table, and D and trimming were deduced from the DNA. The sample contains some 30,000 clones, over 75% of them found a single time. More than 9.5% of the sample is held by the ten biggest clonotypes.

The meaning of the sample's time point label: about 28 days (+/-7) after the second vaccine dose. Because spike-specific TCR depth and breadth did not differ between the two schedules, AZD1222 recipients who got a second dose at roughly 4 weeks were pooled with those who got a second dose at roughly 12 weeks. Vaccinee samples were obtained from the UK trials COV001 and COV002, which included a single-blind randomized controlled phase 2/3 trial of AZD1222 (ChAdOx1 nCoV-19) in healthy adults. For TCRbeta chain sequencing, PBMC samples from trial participants were taken at day 0 and at day 28 after the second dose. The CDR3, from cysteine to phenylalanine, totals 14 residues. Only CDR3 DNA is held: 42 bases, read in frame from base 1. V loses 5 bases at its end and J loses 7 bases; junction bases beyond the gene matches: 5. CDR1 and CDR2 are read off the germline V gene as SGHTS and YDEGEE. Points the paper makes about the study in general: Spike-specific TCR breadth and depth rose significantly after two AZD1222 doses compared with day 0 and with MenACWY recipients. Only a handful of AZD1222 recipients were SARS-CoV-2 seropositive at baseline, limiting conclusions about previously exposed vaccinees. Because no samples from the day 14 peak response were available, repertoires could be characterized only after the peak T cell response. Participants were mostly white British and included more females than males, and it was suggested by the authors that clonal diversity may have been underestimated. In the small 56-69-year group, the increase in depth fell short of significance, most likely because of low power. Nearly half of unique spike-specific TCRs reportedly recognized epitopes outside regions mutated in the B.1.351 and B.1.1.7 variants. CD4 TCRs associated with the vaccine covered the entire spike protein, and the dominant responses were in regions 160-218 and 743-854.

This receptor was taken from an adult who received the AZD1222 COVID-19 vaccine. The input for sequencing was peripheral blood, taken 28 days after the second AZD1222 dose. This sequence uses TRBV5-8 and TRBJ1-6; TRBD1 agrees with 8 junctional bases. The CDR3 reads as follows: CASSFQGANSPLHF. The nucleotides are TGTGCCAGCAGTTTTCAGGGGGCGAATTCACCCCTCCACTTT.